This TCR beta chain is from a study of metastatic and nonmetastatic thyroid tumors. Each patient went into thyroid surgery without having received any treatment. TCRdb reprocessed the PCR reads using MiXCR. Here the sample spans 25,000 to 35,000 clones, 15% to 20% being singletons. Sequencing used blood. This sequence originates from a female donor with papillary thyroid cancer or a benign thyroid nodule (not recorded which). Some clones in this sample may be carry-over from other donors' samples.

As DNA, the CDR3 is TGCAGTGCTAGGCCCTTAGCGGGGGGGCTTGGGTTGGATGAGCAGTTCTTC. Amino acid sequence: CSARPLAGGLGLDEQFF. V usage is TRBV20-1 and J usage is TRBJ2-1, with 11 bases identical to TRBD2. With 3 bases clipped from V and 8 bases from J, the junction kept 15 bases outside the gene matches. The CDR3 length is 17 residues. Germline CDR1 and CDR2: DFQATT and SNEGSKA (reference sequence).